Described below is a single T cell receptor (beta chain) sequence and its context. Its recognized antigen is unknown. Base qualities were left out, and no much larger clone turns up one base away. The entry originates in a study of control samples from healthy donors and cancer patients (dated by TCRdb to about 2020). Reading from cysteine to phenylalanine, the CDR3 counts 17 amino acids. The entry retains the CDR3 DNA only, 51 bases that are in frame from base 1. CDR1 is given as SGHNT and CDR2 as YYREEE, both from the germline V gene (reference sequence). V loses 4 bases, J loses 5 bases, and the germline ends lie 22 bases apart. The method behind the library was the immunoSEQ multiplex PCR assay. TCRdb took over this immuneACCESS table, retaining in-frame rearrangements with V and J assigned. Such tables are incomplete; in checked studies, under half of the missing clones stem from an unresolved V gene, and the remainder is unexplained. For this sample the table gives 75,000 to 90,000 clones, of which over 75% were detected only once. The ten top clones hold 2.1% of the sample.

The chain couples TRBV5-4 to TRBJ2-1; a tentative D call is TRBD2 (5 bases match). This receptor was obtained from a woman between 40 and 55 years old in good health. The sequenced sample consisted of blood. The sequenced DNA is TGTGCCAGCAGCACACCCGGTGTCGCTAGCAGTAACAATGAGCAGTTCTTC. It specifies CASSTPGVASSNNEQFF.